In its sample, the clone carrying this T cell receptor (beta chain) was seen a few times. This sample is part of a study of blood T cell repertoires in COVID-19. Whole-study context: Both acute and convalescent COVID-19 samples were obtained from the United States, Italy and Spain. T cells, B-cell-depleted T cells, or PBMCs supplied cDNA or gDNA.

Per the authors' pipeline: Reference gene primer amplification gave nucleated cell count estimates. Some clones are missing from TCRdb's copy, which holds only in-frame ones; the method was immunoSEQ multiplex PCR. The D gene and trimming were derived from the DNA, and the V and J assignments and clone size from that table. This sample has roughly 77,000 clones; approximately 80% occur once, and the top ten carry 4% to 6%. Germline values: CDR1 LGHDT, CDR2 YNNKEL (reference sequence). V lost 4 bases and J 3 bases, leaving 13 bases between the germline ends. The CDR3 is made up of 14 amino acids. This chain links TRBV3-1 (or the pseudogene TRBV3-2) with TRBJ2-7, with a tentative D call TRBD1 (5 bases). The receptor comes from a woman in her 70s with acute or convalescent COVID-19. The sequencing input was peripheral blood. The CDR3 protein is CASSPSGLGYEQYF. The CDR3 nucleotides are TGTGCCAGCAGCCCATCAGGGCTGGGCTACGAGCAGTACTTC.